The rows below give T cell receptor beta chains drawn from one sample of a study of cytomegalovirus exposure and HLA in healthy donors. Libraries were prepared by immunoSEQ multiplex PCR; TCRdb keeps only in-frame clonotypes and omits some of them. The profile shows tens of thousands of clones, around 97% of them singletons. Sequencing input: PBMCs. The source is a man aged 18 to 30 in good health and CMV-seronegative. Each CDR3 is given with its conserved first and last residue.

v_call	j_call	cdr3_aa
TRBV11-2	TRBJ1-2	CASSLGRANYGYTF
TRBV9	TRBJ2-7	CASSATGDTSYEQYF
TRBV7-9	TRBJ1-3	CASSFGTEYSGNTIYF
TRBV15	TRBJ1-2	CATSPDRGTNYGYTF
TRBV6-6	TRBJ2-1	CASSYGLSSDEQFF
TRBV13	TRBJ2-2	CASSLDSAGELFF
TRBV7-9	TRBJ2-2	CASSLSRQDLTSGELFF
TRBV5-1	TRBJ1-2	CASSLRGPNYGYTF
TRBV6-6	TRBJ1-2	CATLPGQGYGYTF
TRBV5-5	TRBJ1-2	CASSLAFGTGQGYTF
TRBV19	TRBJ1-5	CASSIQSGNQPQHF
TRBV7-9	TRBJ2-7	CASSLARQDPYEQYF
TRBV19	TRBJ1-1	CASSIGGRDTEAFF
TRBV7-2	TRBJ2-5	CASSSGDPGQQETQYF
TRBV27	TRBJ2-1	CASSITGRNEQFF
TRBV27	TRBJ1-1	CASSLSAGGYTEAFF
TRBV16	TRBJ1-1	CASSQFRREVTEAFF
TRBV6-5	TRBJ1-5	CASSYVVRINQPQHF
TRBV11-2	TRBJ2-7	CASSTQWDSTYEQYF
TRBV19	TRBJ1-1	CASRQTGMGTEAFF
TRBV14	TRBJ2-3	CASSQAQGPWDTQYF
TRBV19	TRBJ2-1	CASSITVGSYNEQFF
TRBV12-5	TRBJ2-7	CASGLALRRGSSYEQYF
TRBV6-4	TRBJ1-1	CASSSNTNTEAFF
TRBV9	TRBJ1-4	CASSPNRGSTNEKLFF
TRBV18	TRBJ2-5	CASSPSDPRGETQYF
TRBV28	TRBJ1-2	CASSITRGMNYGYTF
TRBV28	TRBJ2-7	CASGDPLTGYEQYF
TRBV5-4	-	CASSFSLADYEQYF